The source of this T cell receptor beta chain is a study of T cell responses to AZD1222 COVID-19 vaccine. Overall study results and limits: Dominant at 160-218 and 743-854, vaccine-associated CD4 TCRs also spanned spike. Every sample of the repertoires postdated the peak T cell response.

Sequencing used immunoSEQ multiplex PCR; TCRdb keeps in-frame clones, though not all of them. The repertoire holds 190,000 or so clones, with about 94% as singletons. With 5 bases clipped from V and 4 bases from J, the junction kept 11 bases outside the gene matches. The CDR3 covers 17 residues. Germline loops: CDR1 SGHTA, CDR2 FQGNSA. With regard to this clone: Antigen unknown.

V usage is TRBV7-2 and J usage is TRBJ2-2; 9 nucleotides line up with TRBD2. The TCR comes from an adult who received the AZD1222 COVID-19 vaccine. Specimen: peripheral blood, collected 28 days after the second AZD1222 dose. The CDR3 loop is CASSQQPGLALTGELFF. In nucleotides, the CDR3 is TGTGCCAGCAGCCAGCAACCGGGACTAGCTCTCACCGGGGAGCTGTTTTTT.